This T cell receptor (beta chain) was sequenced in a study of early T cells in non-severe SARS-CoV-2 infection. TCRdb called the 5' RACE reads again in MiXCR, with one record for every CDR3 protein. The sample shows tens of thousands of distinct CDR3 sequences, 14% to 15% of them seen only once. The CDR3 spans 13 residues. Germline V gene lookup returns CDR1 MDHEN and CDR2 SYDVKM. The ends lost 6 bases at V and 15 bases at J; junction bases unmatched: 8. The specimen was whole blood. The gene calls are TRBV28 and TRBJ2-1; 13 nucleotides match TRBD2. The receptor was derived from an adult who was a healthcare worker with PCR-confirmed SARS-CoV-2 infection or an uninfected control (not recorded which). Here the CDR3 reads CASRNGLAGERFF. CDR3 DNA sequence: TGTGCCAGCAGGAACGGACTAGCGGGAGAACGGTTCTTC.